Ten or more counts support the clone carrying this T cell receptor (beta chain). This sample is part of a study of CD8 T cells in ankylosing spondylitis. In making TCR beta libraries, quantitative 5'-RACE with molecular barcodes was used. From the 5' RACE reads, TCRdb called clonotypes with MiXCR, one entry per CDR3 protein. The sample lists roughly 250,000 distinct CDR3 sequences; about 10% were seen once. The V gene end was trimmed by 1 base and the J gene end by 2 bases; junction bases not matched to a gene: 6. From germline, CDR1 is SGHAT and CDR2 FQNNGV. There are 17 residues in the CDR3. The rearrangement links TRBV11-2 to TRBJ2-7; 12 nucleotides line up with TRBD2. Source material: blood, either unsorted or a sorted T cell fraction (not recorded which). The receptor's source is a male donor with ankylosing spondylitis or in good health (not recorded which). This CDR3 is CASSLVLAGGRTYEQYF. The CDR3 DNA is TGTGCCAGCAGCTTAGTCCTAGCGGGGGGGCGGACCTACGAGCAGTACTTC.